This TCR beta chain is drawn from a study of control samples from healthy donors and cancer patients. This CDR3 region has 14 residues. Germline-derived CDR1 and CDR2 are SGHRS and YFSETQ. The V and J ends lost 5 bases and 4 bases respectively, with 15 bases between them. The repertoire was sequenced with immunoSEQ multiplex PCR; TCRdb's copy has only in-frame clones and lacks some. The sample contains tens of thousands of clones, roughly nine tenths of which appear only once. J is TRBJ1-2 and V is TRBV5-1; the D gene is possibly TRBD1 (6 bases). The receptor was isolated from a woman in her 50s with colorectal cancer. The specimen was PBMCs. The CDR3 reads CASSPAEGGYGYTF. CDR3 DNA: TGCGCCAGCAGTCCGGCAGAGGGGGGCTATGGCTACACCTTC.